The TCR beta chain described here comes from a study of blood T cell repertoires in COVID-19. About the research overall: Collection of acute and convalescent COVID-19 samples took place in the United States, Italy and Spain.

This CDR3 contains 15 residues. Germline CDR1 LGHDT, CDR2 YNNKEL (reference sequence). V was pared by 5 bases and J by 4 bases, with 3 bases of the junction left unmatched. As originally analysed: Researchers report that nucleated cell counts were estimated from reference gene primer amplification. The data were produced by immunoSEQ multiplex PCR, yet TCRdb's version contains in-frame clones alone and is incomplete. V, J and clone size are those of that table, while D and trimming were read from the DNA. The data contain about 100,000 clones, about 87% of them singletons. The sequenced sample consisted of peripheral blood. The source is a human donor in a cohort sampled during active COVID-19. V gene TRBV3-1 (or the pseudogene TRBV3-2) combines with J gene TRBJ2-5, with 14 nucleotides matching TRBD2. The CDR3 DNA reads TGTGCCAGCAGCAAGACTAGCGGGAGGGCAGAGACCCAGTACTTC. It translates to CASSKTSGRAETQYF.